Described below is a single T cell receptor beta chain sequence and its context. This clonotype has a handful of counts. The clone's antigen remains unknown. The input lacks base qualities; no much larger clone sits a single base away. The source of the sample is a study of T cells in Graves' hyperthyroidism and ophthalmopathy (dated by TCRdb to the late 2010s). About the full investigation: Peripheral blood samples were taken at the time of initial diagnosis, prior to any treatment. To identify TCR V-J signatures that set the groups apart, the researchers used a discovery cohort of 100 or so patients, made up of 40 to 45 with Graves' ophthalmopathy and around 58 with stable Graves' hyperthyroidism. Prospective prediction of ophthalmopathy was tested in an independent validation cohort consisting of under 20 hyperthyroidism patients and around 16 patients who later progressed to ophthalmopathy. The 100 or so discovery patients were randomly split 7:3 into training and test sets. In several Graves' hyperthyroidism patients, the study also compared T-cell repertoires from thyroid tissue with T-cell repertoires from blood. After sampling, hyperthyroidism patients received methimazole starting at 30 mg daily, and ophthalmopathy patients received high-dose intravenous methylprednisolone. The paper describes TCR Vbeta CDR3 sequencing of more than 120 peripheral blood samples, made up of approximately 40 ophthalmopathy patients, roughly 80 hyperthyroidism patients and roughly 17 progressor patients. What the study reported, not specific to this receptor: A 13 V-J signature model separated ophthalmopathy from stable hyperthyroidism, with around 91% sensitivity and about 81% specificity in cross-validation and 80%/75% in testing. Sample size was not statistically predetermined, and blinding of investigators to group allocation was not performed. In validation, progression to ophthalmopathy was predicted by the model with 70.59% sensitivity and nearly 75% specificity, a median of approximately 6.5 months before onset. Blood samples also contained most of the expanded thyroid clonotypes (frequency above 0.001), which suggests that blood repertoires may reflect thyroid immune responses.

In the germline V gene, CDR1 corresponds to SQVTM and CDR2 to ANQGSEA. The CDR3 runs 13 amino acids, cysteine and phenylalanine included. Only the CDR3 part of the read is kept: 39 bases, read in frame from the first base. V sheds 7 bases and J sheds 2 bases, leaving 14 bases between their ends. The TCR beta CDR3 regions were amplified from RNA transcripts. The TCR CDR3 was subjected to a first round of RT-PCR using the HTBI primer set and the Qiagen OneStep RT-PCR kit. The libraries were constructed in a second round of multiplex PCR and then size-selected and purified. Libraries were sequenced paired-end with 100 bp reads on an Illumina HiSeq2000. The original methods were these. SOAPnuke was used to process the raw data, with reads discarded if the reads contained adapters or uncalled bases, had a mean Phred below 15, or lacked an exact constant-primer or identifier match. High-quality paired reads were merged with COPE v1.2.5, and unique nucleotide sequences were defined as clonotypes. Clonotypes were aligned to IMGT TRBV, TRBD and TRBJ reference segments using MiTCR v1.1. Only V-J combinations with frequency above 0.0001, covering 99% to 99.2% of repertoires, were analysed. The TCS score was defined as F50 (clonal expansion) divided by E x V (chaos), with BLOSUM62-based TCRdist calculated between CDR3 peptides within each V-J. Welch's t-statistics and random forest reduced 500 to 650 V-J features to about 13, which were used in a naive Bayes classifier (R e1071). The public reads were quality trimmed at Q25 with fastp and then assembled into clones with MiXCR by TCRdb, keeping productive beta chains. Merged by CDR3 protein, the rows form single entries marked with the most common genes and DNA. The V and J calls and clone size are TCRdb's, not the authors'. This sample is represented by about 500,000 distinct CDR3 sequences; approximately 15% of them were singletons. The ten most abundant clones make up around 18% of the sample.

Stable Graves' hyperthyroidism was defined as no progression to ophthalmopathy during 18 months of follow-up. The hyperthyroidism patients were between 18 and 65 years old and newly diagnosed, with a disease duration of less than 2 months. Exclusion was applied to patients with uncontrolled infections, other autoimmune diseases, pregnancy or lactation. Diagnoses relied on clinical symptoms, serum thyroxine and TRAb, thyroid ultrasound and orbital computed tomography. Ficoll-Paque density gradient centrifugation was used to isolate PBMCs from about 9.4 ml of fresh peripheral blood. Total RNA was extracted with Trizol reagent, and quality was checked on an Agilent 2100 Bioanalyzer.

The origin of this receptor is a woman under 30 with Graves' hyperthyroidism. The sample consisted of blood. The chain joins TRBV29-1 to TRBJ1-1; TRBD1 could be the D gene, as 6 bases match. Here is the DNA: TGCAGCGGTGGACAGCCTCCCAACACTGAAGCTTTCTTT. This codes for CSGGQPPNTEAFF.